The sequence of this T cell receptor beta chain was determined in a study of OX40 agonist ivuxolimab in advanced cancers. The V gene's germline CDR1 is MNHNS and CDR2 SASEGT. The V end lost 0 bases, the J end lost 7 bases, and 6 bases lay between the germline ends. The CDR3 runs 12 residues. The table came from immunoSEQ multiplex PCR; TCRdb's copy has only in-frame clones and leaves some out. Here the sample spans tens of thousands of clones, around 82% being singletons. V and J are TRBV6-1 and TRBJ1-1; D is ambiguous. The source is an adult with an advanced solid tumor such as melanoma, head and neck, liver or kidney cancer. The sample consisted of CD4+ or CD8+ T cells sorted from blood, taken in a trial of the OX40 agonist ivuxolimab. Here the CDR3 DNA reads TGTGCCAGCAGTGAAGCGAAAGGTGAAGCTTTCTTT. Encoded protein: CASSEAKGEAFF.